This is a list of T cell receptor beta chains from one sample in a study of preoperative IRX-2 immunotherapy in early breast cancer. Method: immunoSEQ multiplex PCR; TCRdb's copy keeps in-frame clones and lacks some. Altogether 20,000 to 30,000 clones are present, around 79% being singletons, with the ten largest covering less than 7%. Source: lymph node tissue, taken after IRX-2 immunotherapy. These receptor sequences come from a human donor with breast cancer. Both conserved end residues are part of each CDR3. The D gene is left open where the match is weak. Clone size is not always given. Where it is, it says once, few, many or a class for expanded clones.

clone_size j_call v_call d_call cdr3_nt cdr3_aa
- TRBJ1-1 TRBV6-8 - TGTGCCAGCATTCTAGTCAAGGTCTCGAACACTGAAGCTTTCTTT CASILVKVSNTEAFF
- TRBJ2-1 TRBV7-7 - TGTGCCAGCAGCCGAGAGAGAGTGTTTACACCAGGGGAGCAGTTCTTC CASSRERVFTPGEQFF
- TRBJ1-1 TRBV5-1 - TGCGCCAGCAGCTTTGGGCAGGGGTTTTTCCCCACTGAAGCTTTCTTT CASSFGQGFFPTEAFF
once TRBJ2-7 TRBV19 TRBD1 TGTGCCAGTACCCTTAGGGGCGGGACAGGTTCCGACGAGCAGTACTTC CASTLRGGTGSDEQYF
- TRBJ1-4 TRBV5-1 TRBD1 TGCGCCAGCAGCTCTCCGGGACAGGCAAATGAAAAACTGTTTTTT CASSSPGQANEKLFF
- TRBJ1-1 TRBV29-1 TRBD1 TGCAGCGGCCGGACAGGGGGCTTTTCTGAAGCTTTCTTT CSGRTGGFSEAFF
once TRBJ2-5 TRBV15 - TGTGCCACCAGCAGAGGGCAGGGCGGGCCAGAGACCCAGTACTTC CATSRGQGGPETQYF
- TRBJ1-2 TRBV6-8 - TGTGCCATCAGTACGCCCAGACGGCAGAACTATGGCTACACCTTC CAISTPRRQNYGYTF
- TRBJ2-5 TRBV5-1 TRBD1 TGCGCCAGCAGCCCCCGGACAGGGGTGGGGGAGACCCAGTACTTC CASSPRTGVGETQYF
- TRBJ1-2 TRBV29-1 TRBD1 TGCAGCGTGCTGACCCTTAACAGGGGGCAGAACTATGGCTACACCTTC CSVLTLNRGQNYGYTF
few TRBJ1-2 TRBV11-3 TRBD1 TGTGCCAGCAGCTTAGGAAGAGGACAGGCGGACTATGGCTACACCTTC CASSLGRGQADYGYTF
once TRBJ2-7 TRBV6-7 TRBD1 TGTGCCAGCAGTTACCACGGACAGGGTGATTTGAACGAGCAGTACTTC CASSYHGQGDLNEQYF
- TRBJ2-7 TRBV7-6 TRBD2 TGTGCCAGCAGTAATGACCCTGCGGGAGGCTACGAGCAGTACTTC CASSNDPAGGYEQYF
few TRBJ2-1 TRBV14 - TGTGCCAGCAGCCAAGCCCGCCGGGACCCTCGCCAGGGTCTCTCCTACAATGAGCAGTTCTTC CASSQARRDPRQGLSYNEQFF
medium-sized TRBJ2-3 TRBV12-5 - TGTGCTAGTGGTCCCGGGACACCGCCTAGCACAGATACGCAGTATTTT CASGPGTPPSTDTQYF
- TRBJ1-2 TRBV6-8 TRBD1 TGTGCCAGCAGTTCCACCGGGACAGGCACTGGCTACACCTTC CASSSTGTGTGYTF
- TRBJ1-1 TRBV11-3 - TGTGCCAGCAGGCCAGAGATCGGACAGCGGGTCACTGAAGCTTTCTTT CASRPEIGQRVTEAFF
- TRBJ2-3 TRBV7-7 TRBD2 TGTGCCAGCAGCGGCGGACTAGCGGGAGCAGATACGCAGTATTTT CASSGGLAGADTQYF
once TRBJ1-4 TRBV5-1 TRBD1 TGCGCCAGCAGCCGACTAGAGCAGGGGGCCGTAGGAGAAAAACTGTTTTTT CASSRLEQGAVGEKLFF
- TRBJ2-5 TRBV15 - TGTGCCACCAGCAGAGAAGGAAACCAAGAGACCCAGTACTTC CATSREGNQETQYF